These T cell receptor beta chains were read from a single sample in a study of T cell responses to AZD1222 COVID-19 vaccine. Libraries were prepared by immunoSEQ multiplex PCR; TCRdb keeps only in-frame clonotypes and omits some of them. Of about 40,000 clones in the sample, over 75% were seen once. The sample here was peripheral blood, taken 28 days after the second dose of the MenACWY control vaccine. The origin of the receptors is an adult who received the MenACWY meningococcal vaccine as a control. Each CDR3 is given with its conserved first and last residue. Fields, in order: D gene, V gene, clone size, J gene, CDR3 protein, CDR3 DNA. The D gene is left open where the match is weak. Only some rows state a clone size, as once, few, many or a class for expanded clones.

NA	TRBV7-9	once	TRBJ2-7	CASGRGNSYEQYF	TGTGCCAGCGGCAGGGGCAACTCCTACGAGCAGTACTTC
TRBD1	TRBV4-1	NA	TRBJ1-2	CASSETGLNYTF	TGCGCCAGCAGCGAGACAGGGTTGAACTACACCTTC
TRBD1	TRBV9	NA	TRBJ1-4	CASSRGQGNEKLFF	TGTGCCAGCAGCCGGGGACAGGGGAATGAAAAACTGTTTTTT
NA	TRBV6-1	NA	TRBJ2-6	CASSDGQFSGANVLTF	TGTGCCAGCAGTGATGGACAGTTCTCTGGGGCCAACGTCCTGACTTTC
TRBD1	TRBV6-2/TRBV6-3	NA	TRBJ2-7	CASSTTGAGSYEQYF	TGTGCCAGCAGTACCACAGGGGCTGGCTCCTACGAGCAGTACTTC
NA	TRBV9	NA	TRBJ2-5	CASSVGLQETQYF	TGTGCCAGCAGCGTGGGGCTCCAAGAGACCCAGTACTTC
NA	TRBV5-1	NA	TRBJ2-5	CASSFRAETQYF	TGCGCCAGCAGCTTCAGGGCGGAGACCCAGTACTTC
NA	TRBV4-1	NA	TRBJ2-6	CASSQDPSVSGANVLTF	TGCGCCAGCAGCCAAGACCCCTCGGTCTCTGGGGCCAACGTCCTGACTTTC
NA	TRBV5-4	NA	TRBJ2-2	CASSGPNPEYTGELFF	TGTGCCAGCAGCGGACCAAACCCGGAGTACACCGGGGAGCTGTTTTTT
NA	TRBV30	NA	TRBJ2-5	CAWSVEGLGYKETQYF	TGTGCCTGGAGTGTGGAGGGACTCGGTTATAAAGAGACCCAGTACTTC
NA	TRBV29-1	few	TRBJ2-3	CSVEPWADTQYF	TGCAGCGTTGAACCATGGGCAGATACGCAGTATTTT
NA	TRBV7-2	NA	TRBJ2-1	CASSLGHGLVTGEQFF	TGTGCCAGCAGCTTAGGACATGGACTGGTGACAGGAGAGCAGTTCTTC
TRBD2	TRBV30	NA	TRBJ2-3	CAWSRLAGSTDTQYF	TGTGCCTGGAGCCGACTAGCGGGAAGCACAGATACGCAGTATTTT
NA	TRBV19	NA	TRBJ2-3	CASSIGGVADTQYF	TGTGCCAGTAGTATCGGGGGAGTAGCAGATACGCAGTATTTT
TRBD1	TRBV5-4	NA	TRBJ1-5	CASSSQGDQPQHF	TGTGCCAGCAGCTCTCAGGGGGATCAGCCCCAGCATTTT
NA	TRBV6-5	few	TRBJ1-5	CASSLRGSNQPQHF	TGTGCCAGCAGCCTCCGAGGCTCAAATCAGCCCCAGCATTTT
NA	TRBV19	NA	TRBJ2-7	CASSKPLTGTYEQYF	TGTGCCAGTAGTAAACCCCTGACAGGCACCTACGAGCAGTACTTC
NA	TRBV19	NA	TRBJ2-1	CASTPGLAFVLGNEQFF	TGTGCCAGTACCCCCGGGCTAGCTTTCGTACTTGGGAATGAGCAGTTCTTC
NA	TRBV18	NA	TRBJ1-1	CASSPAMNTEAFF	TGTGCCAGCTCACCCGCCATGAACACTGAAGCTTTCTTT
NA	TRBV5-1	NA	TRBJ2-4	CASSFAQGNIQYF	TGCGCCAGCAGCTTCGCTCAGGGAAACATTCAGTACTTC
TRBD1	TRBV5-1	NA	TRBJ2-1	CASSLARDRPNEQFF	TGCGCCAGCAGCTTGGCCCGGGACAGGCCGAATGAGCAGTTCTTC
NA	TRBV19	NA	TRBJ1-5	CASSWGLGNQPQHF	TGTGCCAGTAGTTGGGGTCTCGGGAATCAGCCCCAGCATTTT
NA	TRBV28	NA	TRBJ1-3	CASSLQGRGFGNTIYF	TGTGCCAGCAGTTTACAGGGCAGGGGATTTGGAAACACCATATATTTT
TRBD1	TRBV7-9	NA	TRBJ2-7	CASRQDRGETYEQYF	TGTGCCAGCAGACAAGACAGGGGAGAAACCTACGAGCAGTACTTC
NA	TRBV7-2	NA	TRBJ1-1	CASSLAPRTEAFF	TGTGCCAGCAGCTTAGCCCCCCGTACTGAAGCTTTCTTT
TRBD2	TRBV5-1	NA	TRBJ2-1	CASSGTSGLNEQFF	TGCGCCAGCAGCGGGACTAGCGGGTTAAATGAGCAGTTCTTC
NA	TRBV28	NA	TRBJ2-2	CASSDPGRGSAGELFF	TGTGCCAGCAGTGACCCGGGTAGGGGGTCGGCCGGGGAGCTGTTTTTT
NA	TRBV7-9	NA	TRBJ2-1	CASSFTQQFF	TGTGCCAGCAGCTTTACCCAGCAGTTCTTC
NA	TRBV19	NA	TRBJ1-1	CASRGLGAFF	TGTGCCAGTAGGGGACTGGGAGCTTTCTTT
TRBD2	TRBV6-5	NA	TRBJ2-1	CASSYVAGGHNEQFF	TGTGCCAGCAGTTATGTAGCGGGAGGGCACAATGAGCAGTTCTTC
NA	TRBV9	once	TRBJ1-2	CASSVGGANYGYTF	TGTGCCAGCAGCGTAGGAGGGGCTAACTATGGCTACACCTTC
NA	TRBV7-3	NA	TRBJ1-2	CASSAGTALGYTF	TGTGCCAGCAGCGCAGGGACTGCCCTTGGCTACACCTTC
NA	TRBV30	NA	TRBJ2-2	CAWRQQNTGELFF	TGTGCCTGGCGGCAGCAGAACACCGGGGAGCTGTTTTTT
NA	TRBV5-4	NA	TRBJ2-7	CASSLGRGVYEQYF	TGTGCCAGCAGCTTGGGGCGTGGGGTTTACGAGCAGTACTTC
NA	TRBV7-9	few	TRBJ2-7	CASSFFSYEQYF	TGTGCCAGCAGCTTTTTTTCCTACGAGCAGTACTTC
NA	TRBV18	NA	TRBJ2-1	CASSPQGNNEQFF	TGTGCCAGCTCACCCCAGGGAAACAATGAGCAGTTCTTC
NA	TRBV4-1	NA	TRBJ2-7	CASSQIGLSYEQYF	TGCGCCAGCAGCCAGATCGGACTTTCCTACGAGCAGTACTTC
TRBD1	TRBV28	NA	TRBJ1-6	CASSLGTGGSPLHF	TGTGCCAGCAGTTTAGGGACAGGGGGATCACCCCTCCACTTT
TRBD1	TRBV5-1	NA	TRBJ2-4	CASSLEWTGVLAKNIQYF	TGCGCCAGCAGCTTGGAATGGACAGGGGTCTTAGCCAAAAACATTCAGTACTTC
TRBD1	TRBV19	NA	TRBJ1-1	CASTNPRTGVGTEAFF	TGTGCCAGTACCAACCCCCGGACAGGGGTTGGAACTGAAGCTTTCTTT
NA	TRBV6-6	NA	TRBJ2-1	CASSYAGRRGNEQFF	TGTGCCAGCAGTTACGCGGGACGGAGGGGGAATGAGCAGTTCTTC
TRBD2	TRBV3-1/TRBV3-2	NA	TRBJ2-1	CASSPTSGIPYNEQFF	TGTGCCAGCAGCCCCACTAGCGGGATCCCCTACAATGAGCAGTTCTTC
NA	TRBV10-2	NA	TRBJ1-1	CASSESMRSEAFF	TGCGCCAGCAGTGAGTCGATGCGGAGTGAAGCTTTCTTT
NA	TRBV14	NA	TRBJ1-2	CASSQGSGVYGYTF	TGTGCCAGCAGCCAAGGGTCAGGGGTCTATGGCTACACCTTC
NA	TRBV11-2	NA	TRBJ2-5	CASSLGWGVKETQYF	TGTGCCAGCAGCTTAGGGTGGGGGGTGAAAGAGACCCAGTACTTC
NA	TRBV7-9	NA	TRBJ2-3	CASSPAGTDTQYF	TGTGCCAGCAGCCCGGCTGGGACAGATACGCAGTATTTT
NA	TRBV28	NA	TRBJ2-1	CASSELVRREQFF	TGTGCCAGCAGTGAACTAGTCCGACGGGAGCAGTTCTTC
NA	TRBV14	NA	TRBJ2-7	CASSQESGETYEQYF	TGTGCCAGCAGCCAAGAGAGCGGAGAAACCTACGAGCAGTACTTC
NA	TRBV28	NA	TRBJ1-5	CASSFPGGSNQPQHF	TGTGCCAGCAGTTTTCCGGGAGGGAGCAATCAGCCCCAGCATTTT
NA	TRBV4-2	NA	TRBJ2-7	CASSQAESGRLSYEQYF	TGTGCCAGCAGCCAGGCAGAATCGGGACGCCTCTCCTACGAGCAGTACTTC
NA	TRBV5-1	NA	TRBJ1-6	CASSLVSTQASTPLHF	TGCGCCAGCAGCTTGGTTTCGACTCAAGCGAGCACACCCCTCCACTTT
NA	TRBV6-5	NA	TRBJ2-7	CASNLGDSPYEQYF	TGTGCCAGCAACCTCGGGGACTCGCCCTACGAGCAGTACTTC
TRBD1	TRBV5-4	NA	TRBJ2-4	CASSSSPGTGKNIQYF	TGTGCCAGCAGCTCCTCGCCCGGGACAGGGAAAAACATTCAGTACTTC